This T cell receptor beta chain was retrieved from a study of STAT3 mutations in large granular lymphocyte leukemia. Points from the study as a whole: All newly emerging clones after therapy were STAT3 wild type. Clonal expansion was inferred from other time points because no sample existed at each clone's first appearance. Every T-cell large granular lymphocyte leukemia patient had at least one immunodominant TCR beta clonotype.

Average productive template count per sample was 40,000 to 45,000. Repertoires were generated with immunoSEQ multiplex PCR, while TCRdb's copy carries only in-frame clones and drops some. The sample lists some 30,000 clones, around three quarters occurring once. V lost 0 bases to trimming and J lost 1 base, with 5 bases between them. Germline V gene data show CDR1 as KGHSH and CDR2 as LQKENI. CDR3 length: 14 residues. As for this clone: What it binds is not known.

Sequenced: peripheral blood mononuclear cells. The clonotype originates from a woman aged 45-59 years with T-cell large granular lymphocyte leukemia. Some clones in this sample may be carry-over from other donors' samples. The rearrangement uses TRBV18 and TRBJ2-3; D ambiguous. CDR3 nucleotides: TGTGCCAGCTCACCACCGTCCCGCACAGATACGCAGTATTTT. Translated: CASSPPSRTDTQYF.